Below are 6 T cell receptor beta chains sequenced from a single sample in a study of siplizumab effects on memory and regulatory T cells. This table comes from immunoSEQ multiplex PCR, and its TCRdb copy is limited to in-frame clones, with some not included. The table has approximately 94,000 clones, over 85% seen once. The sequenced material came from CD8+ T cells sorted from blood. The source is a human donor in good health.

The V gene is TRBV2, the J gene TRBJ2-1; 9 positions agree with TRBD2. The CDR3 length is 15 residues. CDR1 is SNHLY and CDR2 is FYNNEI in the germline V gene. V lost 8 bases and J lost 2; bases outside the gene matches: 7. The CDR3: CASDRSGGTYNEQFF. CDR3 coding DNA: TGTGCCAGCGACAGGAGCGGGGGGACCTACAATGAGCAGTTCTTC.

The V gene is TRBV29-1, the J gene TRBJ2-3, with a possible D match to TRBD1 (6 bases). Germline assignment: CDR1 SQVTM and CDR2 ANQGSEA. The V end was cut by 0 bases, the J end by 3 bases, with 13 bases between. The CDR3 loop spans 15 amino acids. CDR3: CSVEDVTGRTDTQYF. The CDR3 DNA follows: TGCAGCGTTGAAGATGTAACAGGGCGAACAGATACGCAGTATTTT.

The sample holds one count of this clone. The chain has TRBV5-1 and TRBJ2-5; D is unclear. The V gene lost 3 bases and the J gene lost 5 bases, with 17 bases spanning the gap. Germline CDR1 and CDR2: SGHRS and YFSETQ. This CDR3 has 15 amino acids. The CDR3 DNA is TGCGCCAGCAGCTCCTTGACTGGCCCCCTGGAGACCCAGTACTTC. Amino acids: CASSSLTGPLETQYF.

The chain combines TRBV7-9 with TRBJ2-3; no clear D. Trimming stripped 5 bases from V and 6 bases from J, with 12 bases between. CDR1 and CDR2 (germline): SEHNR, FQNEAQ (reference sequence). CDR3 size: 13 residues. Written as DNA, the CDR3 is TGTGCCAGCAGCCAGGTAAAAACGGATACGCAGTATTTT. Translated, it gives CASSQVKTDTQYF.

The CDR3 loop reads CASSLGSNEQYF. The DNA of the CDR3 is TGTGCCAGCAGCTTAGGAAGTAACGAGCAGTACTTC. The V gene is TRBV7-9, the J gene TRBJ2-7; D gene ambiguous. Trimming took 1 base from V and 5 from J, leaving 6 bases between them. The CDR3 runs 12 residues. Germline V gene lookup returns CDR1 SEHNR and CDR2 FQNEAQ (reference sequence).

The chain recombines TRBV15 with TRBJ2-5, with TRBD1 matching over 11 bases. The CDR3 consists of 15 residues. The trim removed 3 bases at V and 3 bases at J, leaving 3 bases unmatched. The germline gives CDR1 LNHNV, CDR2 YYDKDF (reference sequence). The CDR3 sequence: CATSSGTGGKETQYF. In DNA form, the CDR3 reads TGTGCCACCAGCAGTGGGACAGGGGGGAAAGAGACCCAGTACTTC.